What follows are 4 T cell receptor beta chains derived from one specimen sequenced in a study of blood T cell repertoires in COVID-19. The protocol was immunoSEQ multiplex PCR, while the TCRdb copy is restricted to in-frame clones and leaves out a portion. The table shows 100,000 to 150,000 clones, with around nine tenths occurring only once. Sequencing was carried out using peripheral blood. The receptors shown here come from a woman in her seventies with COVID-19, enrolled during active disease.

This chain's CDR3 is CASSLQGVVVGYTF. The CDR3 DNA sequence: TGTGCCAGCAGCTTACAGGGAGTCGTCGTGGGCTACACCTTC. The chain has TRBV5-6 and TRBJ1-2; D is perhaps TRBD1 (6 bases). The CDR3 loop spans 14 amino acids. The germline gives CDR1 SGHDT, CDR2 YYEEEE. Trimming pared 2 bases from V and 8 bases from J, leaving 16 bases between.

The chain joins TRBV29-1 to TRBJ2-1; D gene unclear. The CDR3 spans 12 residues. Germline V gene lookup returns CDR1 SQVTM and CDR2 ANQGSEA. V was shortened by 4 bases and J by 1 base, with 5 bases between the two germline ends. The CDR3, as DNA: TGCAGCGTTGGACATTCCTACAATGAGCAGTTCTTC. This gives the protein CSVGHSYNEQFF.

This chain joins TRBV4-1 and TRBJ1-1, with 7 bases identical to TRBD1. The CDR3 consists of 16 residues. V was clipped by 3 bases and J by 1 base; unmatched bases: 8. The germline V gene has CDR1 MGHRA and CDR2 YSYEKL. The CDR3 sequence: CASSQDPGQRNTEAFF. In nucleotides, the CDR3 is TGCGCCAGCAGCCAGGATCCGGGACAGCGGAACACTGAAGCTTTCTTT.

The chain joins TRBV3-1 (or the pseudogene TRBV3-2) to TRBJ1-5; TRBD1 aligns across 8 bases. CDR1 and CDR2 from the germline V gene are LGHDT and YNNKEL (reference sequence). The CDR3 is 15 residues long. Losses at the gene ends were 6 bases for V and 4 bases for J; bases not matched to a gene: 8. The CDR3 spells CASSRRQGANQPQHF. The CDR3 DNA is TGTGCCAGCAGTCGCCGGCAGGGGGCGAATCAGCCCCAGCATTTT.